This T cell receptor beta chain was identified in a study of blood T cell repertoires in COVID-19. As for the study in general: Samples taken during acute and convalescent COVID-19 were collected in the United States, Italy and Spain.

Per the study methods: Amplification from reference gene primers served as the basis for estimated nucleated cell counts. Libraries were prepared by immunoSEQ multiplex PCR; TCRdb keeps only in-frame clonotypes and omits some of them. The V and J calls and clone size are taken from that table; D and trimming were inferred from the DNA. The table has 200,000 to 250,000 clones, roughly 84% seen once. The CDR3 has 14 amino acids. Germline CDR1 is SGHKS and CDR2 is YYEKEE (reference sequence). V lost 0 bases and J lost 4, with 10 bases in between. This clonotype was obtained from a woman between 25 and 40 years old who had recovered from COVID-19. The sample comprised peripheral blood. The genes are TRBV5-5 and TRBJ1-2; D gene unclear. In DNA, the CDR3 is TGTGCCAGCAGCTTGGGCCTCACTCTCTATGGCTACACCTTC. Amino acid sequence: CASSLGLTLYGYTF.